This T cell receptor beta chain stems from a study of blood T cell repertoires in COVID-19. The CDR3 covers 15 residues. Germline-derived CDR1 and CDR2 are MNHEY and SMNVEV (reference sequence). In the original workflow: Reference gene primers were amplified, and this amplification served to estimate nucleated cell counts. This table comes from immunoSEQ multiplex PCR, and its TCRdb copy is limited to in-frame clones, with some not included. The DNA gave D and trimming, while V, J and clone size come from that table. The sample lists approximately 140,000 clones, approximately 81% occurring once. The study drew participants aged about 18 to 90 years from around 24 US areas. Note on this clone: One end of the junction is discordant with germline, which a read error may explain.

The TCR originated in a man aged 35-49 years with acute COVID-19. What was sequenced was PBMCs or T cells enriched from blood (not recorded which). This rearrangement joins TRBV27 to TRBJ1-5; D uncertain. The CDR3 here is CASSLRVGSSQPQHF. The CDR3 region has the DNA TGTGCCAGCAGTTTAAGGGTAGGGAGCAGTCAGCCCCAGCATTTT.